These 28 T cell receptor beta chains came from one sample sequenced in a study of monozygotic twins with cystic fibrosis (dated by TCRdb to the early 2020s). The library was made by the immunoSEQ multiplex PCR assay. Held by TCRdb, this immuneACCESS table contains in-frame sequences only and omits some clones. Under half of the omission traces to an unresolved V gene where checked; the cause of the rest is unknown. The sample table contains tens of thousands of clones; only one count was recorded for around four fifths of them. 0.88% of the sample lies in the top ten. Sequencing used blood. These receptors originate from a girl aged 2-9 years with cystic fibrosis.

The V and J genes are TRBV18 and TRBJ2-1; D gene uncertain. Looked up from germline, CDR1 is KGHSH and CDR2 is LQKENI. Deletions cut 2 bases from V and 0 bases from J, with 11 bases between. The CDR3 length is 16 residues. CDR3 residues: CASSPFARVSYNEQFF. CDR3 sequence (DNA): TGTGCCAGCTCACCATTTGCTAGGGTCTCCTACAATGAGCAGTTCTTC.

V is TRBV4-1 and J is TRBJ2-7; either TRBD1 or TRBD2 may supply D (5 bases each). Between the trimmed V and J ends, which lost 5 bases and 5 bases, there was a span of 13 bases. Germline CDR1 reads MGHRA; CDR2 reads YSYEKL. This CDR3 has 13 amino acids. CDR3 sequence (DNA): TGCGCCAGCAGCTGGGACCGGGGCCACGAGCAGTACTTC. Translating it yields CASSWDRGHEQYF.

The V gene is TRBV2, the J gene TRBJ1-1; D perhaps matches TRBD1 (5 bases). The CDR3 has 14 residues. Trimming took off 2 bases at V and 4 bases at J, with 11 bases between the two ends. Per the germline V gene, CDR1 is SNHLY and CDR2 is FYNNEI. The CDR3 spells CASSESRVRTEAFF. CDR3 nucleotides: TGTGCCAGCAGTGAAAGCAGGGTTCGCACTGAAGCTTTCTTT.

The rearrangement joins TRBV13 to TRBJ2-2, with D possibly matching TRBD2 (6 bases). The CDR3 spans 17 residues. V was pared by 0 bases and J by 6 bases, with 17 bases between. Germline assignment: CDR1 PRHDT and CDR2 FYEKMQ (reference sequence). The chain's CDR3 is CASSLGLGSGDAGELFF. The CDR3 DNA reads as TGTGCCAGCAGCTTAGGCCTAGGATCGGGGGACGCCGGGGAGCTGTTTTTT.

In DNA form, the CDR3 reads TGCGCCAGCCGAGGCCAGACCACGACATTGGAAGAGACCCAGTACTTC. It specifies CASRGQTTTLEETQYF. The chain employs TRBV5-1 and TRBJ2-5; no clear D gene. CDR1 is SGHRS and CDR2 is YFSETQ in the germline V gene. The CDR3 has 16 amino acids. Trimming removed 7 bases from V and 3 bases from J, with 22 bases in between. Using reference TRBV5-1 and TRBJ2-5 for the parts outside the CDR3, the full variable domain is KAGVTQTPRYLIKTRGQQVTLSCSPISGHRSVSWYQQTPGQGLQFLFEYFSETQRNKGNFPGRFSGRQFSNSRSEMNVSTLELGDSALYLCASRGQTTTLEETQYFGPGTRLLVL.

The chain is built from TRBV30 and TRBJ2-1; TRBD2 is a possible D gene (5 bases). CDR1 and CDR2 from the germline V gene are GTSNPN and SVGIG (reference sequence). V lost 0 bases to trimming and J lost 9 bases, with 9 bases between them. The CDR3 is made up of 12 amino acids. This chain's CDR3 is CAWSVLAGEQFF. The CDR3 DNA sequence: TGTGCCTGGAGTGTACTGGCGGGTGAGCAGTTCTTC.

The count of this clone is one. The genes are TRBV19 and TRBJ1-5; possible D gene TRBD1, 5 bases. The V end lost 7 bases, the J end lost 0 bases, and 13 bases lay between the germline ends. Looked up from germline, CDR1 is LNHDA and CDR2 is SQIVND (reference sequence). This CDR3 region has 15 residues. The CDR3 nucleotides are TGTGCCAGTAACCACGTGACAGATAGCAATCAGCCCCAGCATTTT. Translating gives CASNHVTDSNQPQHF. The entire variable domain, with the rest obtained from reference TRBV19 and TRBJ1-5, is as follows: DGGITQSPKYLFRKEGQNVTLSCEQNLNHDAMYWYRQDPGQGLRLIYYSQIVNDFQKGDIAEGYSVSREKKESFPLTVTSAQKNPTAFYLCASNHVTDSNQPQHFGDGTRLSIL.

This rearrangement joins TRBV30 to TRBJ1-2; tentatively, D is TRBD1 (6 bases). The CDR3 has 13 amino acids. Trimming took off 4 bases at V and 3 bases at J, with 12 bases between the two ends. Germline V CDR1 and CDR2: GTSNPN, SVGIG (reference sequence). The CDR3 bases are TGTGCCTGGACCCCCCGACAGGACTATGGCTACACCTTC. This translates into CAWTPRQDYGYTF.

This chain joins TRBV18 and TRBJ1-1; a weak D match, TRBD1 (5 bases). CDR1 is KGHSH and CDR2 is LQKENI in the germline V gene. Trimming took 0 bases from V and 10 from J, leaving 12 bases between them. This CDR3 spans 13 amino acids. CDR3 bases: TGTGCCAGCTCACCACCGGAAGGGGCTGGAGCTTTCTTT. It is translated as CASSPPEGAGAFF.

The chain links TRBV6-1 to TRBJ2-5; D may be TRBD2 (5 bases). Germline V gene lookup returns CDR1 MNHNS and CDR2 SASEGT. The V gene lost 6 bases and the J gene lost 5 bases, with 16 bases spanning the gap. The CDR3 length is 14 residues. The CDR3 reads CASRAVTSRETQYF. The CDR3 nucleotides read TGTGCCAGCAGGGCGGTTACTAGTCGGGAGACCCAGTACTTC.

This clone has only a few counts. The chain employs TRBV18 and TRBJ1-5; the D gene is possibly TRBD1 (6 bases). The CDR3 spans 16 residues. The V end was cut by 4 bases, the J end by 4 bases, with 17 bases between. Per germline, CDR1 KGHSH and CDR2 LQKENI. The CDR3 bases are TGTGCCAGCTCACTTGTGGAGAGACAGGCAAATCAGCCCCAGCATTTT. It codes for CASSLVERQANQPQHF.

The chain has TRBV6-1 and TRBJ1-1, with D perhaps matching TRBD1 (5 bases). The CDR3 totals 15 residues. V was clipped by 6 bases and J by 1 base, with 15 bases between them. Germline CDR1 and CDR2: MNHNS and SASEGT. The CDR3 is CASSLGGLRNTEAFF. CDR3 nucleotides: TGTGCCAGCAGCCTTGGGGGTCTCAGGAACACTGAAGCTTTCTTT.

V and J are TRBV14 and TRBJ2-7; possibly TRBD2 for D (6 bases). V was trimmed by 0 bases and J by 3 bases, leaving 15 bases between them. The length of the CDR3 is 16 residues. The germline V gene encodes CDR1 SGHDN and CDR2 FVKESK. CDR3 nucleotides: TGTGCCAGCAGCCAAGAATTTTTGCCCGGGGGCTACGAGCAGTACTTC. This translates into CASSQEFLPGGYEQYF.

The rearrangement uses TRBV4-2 and TRBJ2-1; D possibly uses TRBD1 or TRBD2 (6 bases each). V was shortened by 0 bases and J by 9 bases, with 15 bases between the two germline ends. CDR3 length equals 15 residues. CDR1 is LGHNA, CDR2 YNFKEQ, per germline. This CDR3 reads CASSQEVGGNGEQFF. For the CDR3, the DNA is TGTGCCAGCAGCCAAGAGGTAGGGGGGAATGGTGAGCAGTTCTTC.

This chain connects TRBV18 to TRBJ2-1; no firm D call. The CDR3 extends over 11 amino acids. The V end was cut by 3 bases, the J end by 10 bases, with 7 bases between. Germline loops: CDR1 KGHSH, CDR2 LQKENI. CDR3 protein: CASSPIREQFF. As DNA, the CDR3 is TGTGCCAGCTCACCGATAAGGGAGCAGTTCTTC.

V and J are TRBV4-1 and TRBJ1-2; 9 bases map to TRBD1. Germline trimming cut 2 bases from V and 8 bases from J; bases unmatched to any gene: 6. The CDR3 has 14 residues. Per germline, CDR1 MGHRA and CDR2 YSYEKL. CDR3 sequence (DNA): TGCGCCAGCAGCCAACTGGGACAGGGTCGCGGCTACACCTTC. It translates to CASSQLGQGRGYTF.

The table lists this clone with a few counts. The chain carries TRBV4-1 and TRBJ1-1; D is undetermined. The germline CDR1 and CDR2 sequences are MGHRA and YSYEKL. The CDR3 covers 15 residues. Trimming pared 4 bases from V and 1 base from J, leaving 13 bases between. The CDR3 reads CASSLTGGGNTEAFF. The CDR3 DNA reads as TGCGCCAGCAGCCTCACCGGAGGAGGGAACACTGAAGCTTTCTTT.

This clone was picked up one time. The chain recombines TRBV2 with TRBJ1-3; TRBD1 might be the D (6 bases). V dropped 5 bases and J dropped 0 bases, with 14 bases sitting between them. The CDR3 consists of 16 residues. CDR1 is SNHLY, CDR2 FYNNEI, per germline. The CDR3 DNA reads TGTGCCAGCAGTTGGGGGGCCGAAAGCTCTGGAAACACCATATATTTT. Its protein is CASSWGAESSGNTIYF.

J is TRBJ2-7 and V is TRBV4-1; D may be TRBD1 (5 bases). This CDR3 region has 15 residues. The V and J ends lost 3 bases and 1 base respectively, with 13 bases between them. Germline V gene sequence: CDR1 MGHRA, CDR2 YSYEKL. DNA for the CDR3: TGCGCCAGCAGCCAGAGGACAACGGATTCCTACGAGCAGTACTTC. The encoded protein is CASSQRTTDSYEQYF.

The V call is TRBV2, the J call TRBJ2-1; 8 bases fit TRBD1. Germline V gene data show CDR1 as SNHLY and CDR2 as FYNNEI. After removal of 4 bases from V and 1 base from J, the junction contained 6 bases not matched to a gene. CDR3 length: 16 residues. The CDR3 reads CASSVGNRGSYNEQFF. CDR3 DNA: TGTGCCAGCAGTGTCGGAAACAGGGGGTCCTACAATGAGCAGTTCTTC.

This chain links TRBV6-5 with TRBJ2-7; D not certain. Germline values: CDR1 MNHEY, CDR2 SVGAGI. Deletions cut 5 bases from V and 5 bases from J, with 13 bases between. This CDR3 has 13 residues. The CDR3 loop reads CASSRRAWDEQYF. The CDR3 region has the DNA TGTGCCAGCAGTCGACGGGCTTGGGACGAGCAGTACTTC.

The J gene is TRBJ2-1, the V gene TRBV5-1; D is perhaps TRBD1 (5 bases). CDR3 length: 17 residues. Trimming cost V 4 bases and J 0 bases, with 17 bases left between them. The germline V gene has CDR1 SGHRS and CDR2 YFSETQ. CDR3 coding DNA: TGCGCCAGCAGCCCGGTTGATGACGACAGCTCCTACAATGAGCAGTTCTTC. Its protein product is CASSPVDDDSSYNEQFF.

J is TRBJ1-1 and V is TRBV30, with no clear D. With 4 bases removed from V and 3 bases from J, the gap between germline ends came to 12 bases. The germline V gene has CDR1 GTSNPN and CDR2 SVGIG (reference sequence). The CDR3 is 13 amino acids. CDR3 sequence: CAWNHQADTEAFF. CDR3 DNA: TGTGCCTGGAACCACCAGGCTGACACTGAAGCTTTCTTT. The full variable domain, completed using reference TRBV30 and TRBJ1-1, is SQTIHQWPATLVQPVGSPLSLECTVEGTSNPNLYWYRQAAGRGLQLLFYSVGIGQISSEVPQNLSASRPQDRQFILSSKKLLLSDSGFYLCAWNHQADTEAFFGQGTRLTVV.

The chain couples TRBV7-9 to TRBJ2-7; 7 bases line up with TRBD1. Germline CDR1 SEHNR, CDR2 FQNEAQ (reference sequence). J lost 1 base, V lost 10 bases, and 4 bases had no gene match. The CDR3 is made up of 12 amino acids. Here the CDR3 reads CANQGVSYEQYF. The CDR3 DNA reads TGTGCCAACCAGGGGGTTTCCTACGAGCAGTACTTC.

The rearrangement joins TRBV28 to TRBJ2-7; no reliable D call. From germline, CDR1 is MDHEN and CDR2 SYDVKM. V lost 6 bases and J 3 bases, leaving 6 bases between the germline ends. The CDR3 has 11 amino acids. Written as DNA, the CDR3 is TGTGCCAGCAGGTCAAACTACGAGCAGTACTTC. Translated: CASRSNYEQYF.

This chain joins TRBV30 and TRBJ1-1, with D uncertain. The CDR3 has 13 residues. Deletions cut 3 bases from V and 0 bases from J, with 8 bases between. Per germline, CDR1 GTSNPN and CDR2 SVGIG (reference sequence). This chain's CDR3 is CAWSIGMNTEAFF. The CDR3 coding sequence is TGTGCCTGGAGCATTGGGATGAACACTGAAGCTTTCTTT.

The chain couples TRBV11-3 to TRBJ2-3; D is unresolved. The CDR3 contains 14 residues. CDR1 is SGHNT, CDR2 YENEEA, per germline. Trimming pared 0 bases from V and 2 bases from J, leaving 6 bases between. This CDR3 is CASSLDSNTDTQYF. DNA for the CDR3: TGTGCCAGCAGCTTAGACAGCAACACAGATACGCAGTATTTT. Full variable domain (remainder filled in from reference TRBV11-3 and TRBJ2-3): EAGVVQSPRYKIIEKKQPVAFWCNPISGHNTLYWYLQNLGQGPELLIRYENEEAVDDSQLPKDRFSAERLKGVDSTLKIQPAELGDSAVYLCASSLDSNTDTQYFGPGTRLTVL.

This clone has a single count. The rearrangement joins TRBV25-1 to TRBJ1-3; D call uncertain. The CDR3 is 13 residues long. V shed 8 bases and J shed 4 bases, with 12 bases lying between them. Germline CDR1 is MGHDK and CDR2 is SYGVNS. CDR3 region: CASWQSEGNTIYF. The DNA of the CDR3 is TGTGCCAGCTGGCAATCCGAGGGAAACACCATATATTTT.